These 9 T cell receptor beta chains came from one sample sequenced in a study of vaccination effects on CD4 cells after COVID-19 (dated by TCRdb to 2021 to 2024). The antigens of these receptors remain unknown. In the ViraFEST assay, PBMC were stimulated with viral peptide pools, and antigen-specific CD4+ T cell clonotypes were then identified by expansion using TCR sequencing. After around eleven days of culture, CD4+ T cells were isolated with the EasySep CD4+ T cell isolation kit. Each participant got two doses of an mRNA SARS-CoV-2 vaccine, either BNT162b2 or mRNA-1273. Library preparation used the immunoSEQ multiplex PCR assay. The table comes from immuneACCESS by way of TCRdb, which keeps in-frame sequences with V and J called. Part of the clones is missing from these tables; in studies checked, under half for an unresolved V gene and the rest for unknown reasons. For this sample the table gives 29,000 or so clones, of which 74% were detected only once. Jointly, the top ten make up roughly 16% of the sample.

The material sequenced was CD4+ T cells from PBMCs cultured with HCoV-OC43 spike peptides, taken after COVID-19 vaccination. The sample's cell subset or site, from its label and the paper: HCoV-OC43 spike overlapping peptide pool stimulation. The source is a human donor who received a COVID-19 vaccine.

This clone was seen more than once but under ten times. The genes are TRBV3-1 (or the pseudogene TRBV3-2) and TRBJ1-5; D unresolved. This CDR3 has 17 residues. Between the trimmed V and J ends, which lost 1 base and 4 bases, there was a span of 17 bases. Per germline, CDR1 LGHDT and CDR2 YNNKEL (reference sequence). The CDR3: CASSQAALGGENQPQHF. The DNA for the CDR3 is TGTGCCAGCAGCCAAGCTGCTCTGGGCGGGGAAAATCAGCCCCAGCATTTT.

The chain recombines TRBV5-1 with TRBJ2-5, with 15 positions matching TRBD2. With 0 bases clipped from V and 2 bases from J, the junction kept 8 bases outside the gene matches. The length of the CDR3 is 19 residues. Germline values: CDR1 SGHRS, CDR2 YFSETQ. The CDR3 spells CASSLGTSGRARNQETQYF. The CDR3 DNA reads TGCGCCAGCAGCTTGGGGACTAGCGGGAGGGCCAGAAATCAAGAGACCCAGTACTTC.

The CDR3 sequence is CASSDRDYNQPQHF. The CDR3 nucleotides read TGTGCCAGCTCGGATCGGGACTACAATCAGCCCCAGCATTTT. The genes are TRBV18 and TRBJ1-5, with a possible D match to TRBD1 (5 bases). The V end lost 6 bases, the J end lost 3 bases, and 12 bases lay between the germline ends. Germline-derived CDR1 and CDR2 are KGHSH and LQKENI. The CDR3 spans 14 residues.

The sample holds a few counts of this clone. The chain recombines TRBV13 with TRBJ2-7; D is unresolved. CDR1 and CDR2 from the germline V gene are PRHDT and FYEKMQ (reference sequence). The V and J ends lost 2 bases and 7 bases respectively, with 9 bases between them. The CDR3 is made up of 12 amino acids. The chain's CDR3 is CASSLNSREQYF. As DNA, the CDR3 is TGTGCCAGCAGCTTAAACAGTCGGGAGCAGTACTTC. The full variable domain, in which reference TRBV13 and TRBJ2-7 provide the parts outside the CDR3, is AAGVIQSPRHLIKEKRETATLKCYPIPRHDTVYWYQQGPGQDPQFLISFYEKMQSDKGSIPDRFSAQQFSDYHSELNMSSLELGDSALYFCASSLNSREQYFGPGTRLTVT.

This clone was picked up a small number of times. The V and J genes are TRBV3-1 (or the pseudogene TRBV3-2) and TRBJ1-3, with D unclear. V gave up 1 base and J gave up 1 base, with 11 bases separating them. The germline V gene encodes CDR1 LGHDT and CDR2 YNNKEL (reference sequence). The CDR3 sequence is 16 residues long. CDR3 nucleotide sequence: TGTGCCAGCAGCCAAGTAACGGGTCGGTCTGGAAACACCATATATTTT. It yields the protein CASSQVTGRSGNTIYF.

This clone was seen only a few times. This chain uses TRBV5-1 with TRBJ2-7; 7 bases match TRBD1. The germline CDR1 and CDR2 sequences are SGHRS and YFSETQ. Trimming cost V 7 bases and J 2 bases; bases outside gene matches: 3. The CDR3 has 12 amino acids. CDR3 in amino acids: CASGQEAYEQYF. The CDR3 DNA is TGCGCCAGCGGACAGGAGGCCTACGAGCAGTACTTC.

The V call is TRBV5-6, the J call TRBJ2-1; 12 bases are shared with TRBD2. V shed 4 bases, J shed 6 bases, and the junction held 5 bases outside the gene matches. Germline-derived CDR1 and CDR2 are SGHDT and YYEEEE. The CDR3 runs to 15 residues. CDR3 protein: CASSPGLAGTNEQFF. Here the CDR3 DNA reads TGTGCCAGCAGCCCGGGACTAGCGGGCACCAATGAGCAGTTCTTC.

The chain carries TRBV6-5 and TRBJ1-2; 8 bases match TRBD1. The V gene's germline CDR1 is MNHEY and CDR2 SVGAGI. V lost 2 bases to trimming and J lost 4 bases; unmatched junction nucleotides: 6. The CDR3 is 15 residues long. The CDR3: CASSYARTGGYGYTF. The CDR3 bases are TGTGCCAGCAGTTACGCAAGAACAGGGGGCTATGGCTACACCTTC.

This clone came up a few times. The chain uses TRBV9 and TRBJ1-4; D unresolved. This CDR3 contains 15 residues. CDR1 is SGDLS, CDR2 YYNGEE, per germline. V lost 3 bases and J lost 7, with 16 bases in between. CDR3 in amino acids: CASSAGYSEVEKLFF. The CDR3 region has the DNA TGTGCCAGCAGCGCTGGGTACTCCGAAGTTGAAAAACTGTTTTTT.